These T cell receptor beta chains were read from a single sample in a study of metastatic and nonmetastatic thyroid tumors. MiXCR was used by TCRdb to re-call the PCR reads. The sample has 23,000 or so clones, about 20% seen once. Material: blood. These receptor sequences come from a male donor with papillary thyroid cancer or a benign thyroid nodule (not recorded which). Some clones in this sample may be carry-over from other donors' samples. Both conserved end residues are part of each CDR3. D genes are given only for firm matches. Size is stated for part of the rows, as once, few or many counts, or as a class when the clone is expanded.

TRBV24-1	-	-	TRBJ2-6	TGTGCCACCAGTGACCCCAGTTCCTCTGGGGCCAACGTCCTGACTTTC	CATSDPSSSGANVLTF
TRBV20-1	TRBD1	many	TRBJ2-7	TGCAGTGCTAGAACGCCGGGACAGGGTGACGAGCAGTACTTC	CSARTPGQGDEQYF
TRBV30	-	once	TRBJ1-3	TGTGCCTGGAGCGGGGGGGTCGGAAACACCATATATTTT	CAWSGGVGNTIYF
TRBV20-1	-	many	TRBJ2-4	TGCAGTGCTCTGAGGGGCGGAGGCGGAAACATTCAGTACTTC	CSALRGGGGNIQYF
TRBV6-2/TRBV6-3	TRBD1	many	TRBJ1-2	TGTGCCAGCAGTTTCGGACAGGGGATAAGTGGCTACACCTTC	CASSFGQGISGYTF
TRBV6-2/TRBV6-3	TRBD2	many	TRBJ2-1	TGTGCCAGCAGTTACGCCTCACCTCGGGGTAGCGGGAGATGGAATGAGCAGTTCTTC	CASSYASPRGSGRWNEQFF
TRBV9	-	-	TRBJ1-1	TGTGCCAGCAGCGGGAGCTTCGGGGGTGAAGCTTTCTTT	CASSGSFGGEAFF
TRBV9	-	-	TRBJ2-6	TGTGCCAGCAGCGTTTCGGGTGCTGGTGCCAACGTCCTTACTTTC	CASSVSGAGANVLTF
TRBV18	-	many	TRBJ2-7	TGTGCCAGCAATAGGGACGACTCCTACGAGCAGTACTTC	CASNRDDSYEQYF
TRBV30	-	many	TRBJ2-3	TGTGCCTGGAGCCGTGCACCGCGGGGAGATACGCAGTATTTT	CAWSRAPRGDTQYF
TRBV7-6	-	many	TRBJ1-1	TGTGCCAGCAGCCCCTGGACAGTCTTGGAAGCTTTCTTT	CASSPWTVLEAFF
TRBV12-3/TRBV12-4	-	many	TRBJ2-2	TGTGCCAGCACCGCCGTAAGCGGGTGGGGCACCGGGGAGCTGTTTTTT	CASTAVSGWGTGELFF
TRBV5-8	TRBD2	many	TRBJ2-3	TGTGCCAGCAGGAGAGGACTAGCCTCAGATACGCAGTATTTT	CASRRGLASDTQYF
TRBV27	TRBD1	many	TRBJ1-6	TGTGCCAGCAGTTTGAGAAGGACAGGGGTAAATTCACCCCTCCACTTT	CASSLRRTGVNSPLHF
TRBV6-1	-	-	TRBJ1-1	TGTGCCAGCAGTTCGGGCTGGAACACTGAAGCTTTCTTT	CASSSGWNTEAFF
TRBV30	-	-	TRBJ1-1	TGTGCCTGGAGTGCTCCGGGACGGTTGAACACTGAAGCTTTCTTT	CAWSAPGRLNTEAFF
TRBV4-2	-	many	TRBJ1-5	TGTGCCAGCAGCCATTTGGACCATCAGCCCCAGCATTTT	CASSHLDHQPQHF
TRBV3-1	-	-	TRBJ2-7	TGTGCCAGCAGCCTCCTCGACTCCGAGCAGTACTTC	CASSLLDSEQYF
TRBV20-1	-	many	TRBJ1-1	TGCAGTGCTAATCCGGGGAGGCACACTGAAGCTTTCTTT	CSANPGRHTEAFF
TRBV6-5	-	many	TRBJ2-5	TGTGCCAGCAGTTACTTAGGCAGACAAGAGACCCAGTACTTC	CASSYLGRQETQYF
TRBV20-1	-	-	TRBJ2-7	TGCAGTGCGACGAATTCGGGACTTCAGGAGGGCTTCGAGCAGTACTTC	CSATNSGLQEGFEQYF
TRBV25-1	TRBD1	many	TRBJ2-4	TGTGCCAGCAGTGAATATTTAGGACAGGGGGTACTAGGCAAAAACATTCAGTACTTC	CASSEYLGQGVLGKNIQYF
TRBV27	TRBD1	many	TRBJ2-3	TGTGCCAGTACCAGGGGGAGTGGCACAGATACGCAGTATTTT	CASTRGSGTDTQYF
TRBV28	-	-	TRBJ1-3	TGTGCCAGCACTTCGGCCAGGGGAGGAGGAAACACCATATATTTT	CASTSARGGGNTIYF
TRBV19	-	many	TRBJ1-1	TGTGCCAGTAGTATAGTGGGGTGGACTGAAGCTTTCTTT	CASSIVGWTEAFF
TRBV12-3/TRBV12-4	TRBD1	-	TRBJ2-1	TGTGCCAGCAGACCCCATCTTGGGACAGGGGGCGGAAATCAGCAGTTCTTC	CASRPHLGTGGGNQQFF
TRBV6-2/TRBV6-3	-	-	TRBJ2-7	TGTGCCAGCAGCCGCTTACCGGGACCAGGTTCCTTCGAGCACTACTTC	CASSRLPGPGSFEHYF
TRBV5-1	TRBD2	many	TRBJ2-2	TGCGCCAGCAGCCCTCAGCCGGGACTAGGGAACACCGGGGAGCTGTTTTTT	CASSPQPGLGNTGELFF
TRBV9	-	many	TRBJ2-1	TGTGCCAGCAGCGTAGAAGTCTTCTACAATGAGCAGTTCTTC	CASSVEVFYNEQFF
TRBV5-1	TRBD2	many	TRBJ2-7	TGCGCCAGCAGCCAACTTCCGGGACTAGCGGGCTACGAGCAGTACTTC	CASSQLPGLAGYEQYF
TRBV7-2	TRBD1	-	TRBJ1-1	TGTGCCAGCAGCTCGACAGGGGGGGCAAACACTGAAGCTTTCTTT	CASSSTGGANTEAFF
TRBV10-3	TRBD2	many	TRBJ2-1	TGTGCCATCAGAGAGGGACTAGCGGGACGGACATACTACAATGAGCAGTTCTTC	CAIREGLAGRTYYNEQFF
TRBV6-1	TRBD1	-	TRBJ1-6	TGTGCCAGCAGTCGGACAGGGGGCGGGTATAATTCACCCCTCCACTTT	CASSRTGGGYNSPLHF
TRBV5-1	-	-	TRBJ1-5	TGCGCCAGCAGCTTCTGCGGTGGCGATAAGCCCCAGCATTTT	CASSFCGGDKPQHF
TRBV7-6	TRBD2	many	TRBJ2-1	TGTGCCAGCAGCTCTTCCCTAGCGGGCGAAGGCCCCAATGAGCAGTTCTTC	CASSSSLAGEGPNEQFF
TRBV19	-	many	TRBJ1-5	TGTGCCAGTAGTCGACGAGGGGGGGTCTATAGCAATCAGCCCCAGCATTTT	CASSRRGGVYSNQPQHF
TRBV5-1	TRBD1	many	TRBJ1-4	TGCGCCAGCAGCTTGGGGGGGACAGCAACTAATGAAAAACTGTTTTTT	CASSLGGTATNEKLFF
TRBV7-8	TRBD1	many	TRBJ2-7	TGTGCCAGCAGCACAAACAGGGGCGAGCAGTACTTC	CASSTNRGEQYF
TRBV30	-	many	TRBJ2-5	TGTGCCTGGAGTGATTTACTAGATCAAGAGACCCAGTACTTC	CAWSDLLDQETQYF
TRBV4-1	TRBD1	medium-sized	TRBJ1-6	TGCGCCAGCAGCACGTACAGGGGAGACTCACCCCTCCACTTT	CASSTYRGDSPLHF
TRBV2	-	once	TRBJ2-3	TGTGCCAGCAGTGTTACAGGCGATCACAGATACGGGTATTTT	CASSVTGDHRYGYF
TRBV28	-	many	TRBJ2-1	TGTGCCAGCAGTTTGCGTAAGAGTGAGCAGTTCTTC	CASSLRKSEQFF
TRBV7-9	-	many	TRBJ1-5	TGTGCCAGCAGCACTACAGGGAATCAGCCCCAGCATTTT	CASSTTGNQPQHF
TRBV3-1	-	-	TRBJ2-7	TGTGCCAGCATCTCCAGGGAGATTACCTACGAGCAGTACTTC	CASISREITYEQYF
TRBV3-1	-	many	TRBJ1-2	TGTGCCAGCAGCCAAGGGGCGAGCGGCTACACCTTC	CASSQGASGYTF
TRBV11-1	-	-	TRBJ1-5	TGTGCCAGCAGCTTAGCAGGGGCTAATCAGCCCCAGCATTTT	CASSLAGANQPQHF
TRBV7-9	-	many	TRBJ2-7	TGTGCCAGCAGCTTTACTAGAGAATCCTACGAGCAGTACTTC	CASSFTRESYEQYF
TRBV2	TRBD2	many	TRBJ2-2	TGTGCCAGCCTTGAAGCGGCGGGGGGGCGACGGGAGCTGTTTTTT	CASLEAAGGRRELFF
TRBV2	-	many	TRBJ2-3	TGTGCCAGCAGTGAACCAGGGGGGGGGGATACGCAGTATTTT	CASSEPGGGDTQYF
TRBV5-1	TRBD1	-	TRBJ2-2	TGCGCCAGCAGCCCGGGACAGGGGGCCGGGGAGCTGTTTTTT	CASSPGQGAGELFF
TRBV9	-	many	TRBJ1-2	TGTGCCAGCAGCGGTCCTCGACGGGACAACAATGGCTACACCTTC	CASSGPRRDNNGYTF